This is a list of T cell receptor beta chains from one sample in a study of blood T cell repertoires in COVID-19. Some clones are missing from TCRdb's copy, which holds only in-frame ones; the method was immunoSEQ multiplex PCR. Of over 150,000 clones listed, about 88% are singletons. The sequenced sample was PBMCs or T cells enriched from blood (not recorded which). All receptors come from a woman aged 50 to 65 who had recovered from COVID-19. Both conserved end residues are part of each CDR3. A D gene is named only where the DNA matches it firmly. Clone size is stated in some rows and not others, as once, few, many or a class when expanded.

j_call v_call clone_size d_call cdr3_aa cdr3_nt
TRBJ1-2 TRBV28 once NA CASSPLLTLSRYGYTF TGTGCCAGCAGCCCCCTTCTCACACTCTCTAGGTATGGCTACACCTTC
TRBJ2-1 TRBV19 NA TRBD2 CASSRRSGTNNEQFF TGTGCCAGTAGTAGGAGGTCAGGGACTAACAATGAGCAGTTCTTC
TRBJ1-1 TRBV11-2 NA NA CASSLNQGNTEAFF TGTGCCAGCAGCTTAAACCAGGGCAACACTGAAGCTTTCTTT
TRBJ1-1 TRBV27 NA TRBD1 CASSQPGTGKNTEAFF TGTGCCAGCAGTCAACCAGGGACAGGTAAAAACACTGAAGCTTTCTTT
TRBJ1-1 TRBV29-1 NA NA CSVETAGPGTEAFF TGCAGCGTTGAGACCGCGGGGCCGGGCACTGAAGCTTTCTTT
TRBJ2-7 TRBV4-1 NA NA CASSPGVGRATYEQYF TGCGCCAGCAGCCCGGGGGTGGGTCGGGCCACCTACGAGCAGTACTTC
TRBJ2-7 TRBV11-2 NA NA CASSPRQVGYEQYF TGTGCCAGCAGCCCTCGACAGGTGGGCTACGAGCAGTACTTC
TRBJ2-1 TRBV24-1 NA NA CATSQSGEQFF TGTGCCACCAGCCAGTCGGGTGAGCAGTTCTTC
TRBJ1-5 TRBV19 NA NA CASSTPGDGNQPQHF TGTGCCAGTAGTACCCCGGGGGATGGCAATCAGCCCCAGCATTTT
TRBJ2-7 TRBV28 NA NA CASLSGITYEQYF TGTGCCAGCCTGTCCGGGATCACCTACGAGCAGTACTTC
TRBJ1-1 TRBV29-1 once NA CSVDGRNTEAFF TGCAGCGTTGATGGCCGGAACACTGAAGCTTTCTTT
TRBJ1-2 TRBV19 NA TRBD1 CASSPQGQGRLYGYTF TGTGCCAGTAGTCCTCAAGGACAGGGTCGGCTCTATGGCTACACCTTC
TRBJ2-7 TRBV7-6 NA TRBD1 CASSLRPGQSYEQYF TGTGCCAGCAGCTTGAGACCGGGACAGTCTTACGAGCAGTACTTC
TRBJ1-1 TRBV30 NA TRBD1 CAWSPINTGGRSTEAFF TGTGCCTGGAGTCCCATCAATACAGGGGGCAGGAGCACTGAAGCTTTCTTT
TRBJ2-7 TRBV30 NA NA CAWRETGAREQYF TGTGCCTGGAGAGAAACTGGGGCTAGGGAGCAGTACTTC
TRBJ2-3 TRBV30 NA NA CAWSRTDTQYF TGTGCCTGGAGTCGGACAGATACGCAGTATTTT
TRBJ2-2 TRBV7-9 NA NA CASSFTMNTGELFF TGTGCCAGCAGCTTCACAATGAACACCGGGGAGCTGTTTTTT
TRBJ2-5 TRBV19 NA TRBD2 CASSPLRGGGETQYF TGTGCCAGTAGCCCACTAAGGGGCGGGGGGGAGACCCAGTACTTC
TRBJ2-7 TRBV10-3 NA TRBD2 CAISEGREGEQYF TGTGCCATCAGTGAGGGGCGGGAGGGCGAGCAGTACTTC
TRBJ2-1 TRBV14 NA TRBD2 CASSLAGGNEQFF TGTGCCAGCAGTCTAGCGGGAGGTAATGAGCAGTTCTTC
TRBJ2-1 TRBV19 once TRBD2 CASSRAGGPGEQFF TGTGCCAGTAGCCGAGCGGGAGGGCCAGGTGAGCAGTTCTTC
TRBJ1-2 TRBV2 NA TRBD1 CASSGSGQAYGYTF TGTGCCAGCAGTGGTTCGGGACAGGCTTATGGCTACACCTTC
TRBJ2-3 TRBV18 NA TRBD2 CASSPAGRGTDTQYF TGTGCCAGCTCACCCGCAGGGCGGGGGACAGATACGCAGTATTTT
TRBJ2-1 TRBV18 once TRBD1 CASSPLGQGDRNEQFF TGTGCCAGCTCACCACTCGGACAGGGGGATCGGAATGAGCAGTTCTTC
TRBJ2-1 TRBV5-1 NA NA CASSRIAETTYNEQFF TGCGCCAGCAGCCGTATAGCCGAGACTACATACAATGAGCAGTTCTTC
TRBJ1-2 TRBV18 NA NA CASSPLTDSNYGYTF TGTGCCAGCTCACCACTCACGGACAGCAACTATGGCTACACCTTC
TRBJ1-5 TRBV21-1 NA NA CASSKREQGEGSNQPQHF TGTGCCAGCAGCAAACGAGAACAGGGGGAAGGGAGCAATCAGCCCCAGCATTTT
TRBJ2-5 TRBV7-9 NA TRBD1 CASSLGPGGRETQYF TGTGCCAGCAGCCTAGGACCAGGGGGCCGGGAGACCCAGTACTTC
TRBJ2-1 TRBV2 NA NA CASTGSDEQFF TGTGCCAGCACCGGTAGCGATGAGCAGTTCTTC
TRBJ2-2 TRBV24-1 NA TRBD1 CATRRTGNTGELFF TGTGCCACCCGGCGGACAGGGAACACCGGGGAGCTGTTTTTT
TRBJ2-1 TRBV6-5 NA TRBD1 CASSTDRGRFNEQFF TGTGCCAGCAGTACGGACAGGGGGCGCTTTAATGAGCAGTTCTTC
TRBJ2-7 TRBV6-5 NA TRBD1 CASSYGTAPSYEQYF TGTGCCAGCAGTTATGGGACAGCCCCGTCCTACGAGCAGTACTTC
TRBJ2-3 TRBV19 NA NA CASRNRLVTDTQYF TGTGCCAGTAGGAACAGGTTGGTCACAGATACGCAGTATTTT
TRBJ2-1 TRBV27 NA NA CASSLAGIAYNEQFF TGTGCCAGCAGTTTAGCGGGAATCGCCTACAATGAGCAGTTCTTC
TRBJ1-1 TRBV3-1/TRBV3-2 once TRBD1 CASSQGGQGARTEAFF TGTGCCAGCAGCCAAGGTGGACAGGGTGCGAGGACTGAAGCTTTCTTT
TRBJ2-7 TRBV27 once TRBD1 CASRPTGNYEQYF TGTGCCAGCAGGCCGACAGGGAACTACGAGCAGTACTTC
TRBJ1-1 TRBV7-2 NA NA CASSFTTGPNTEAFF TGTGCCAGCAGCTTCACGACAGGCCCGAACACTGAAGCTTTCTTT
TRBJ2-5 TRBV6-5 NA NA CASIGGGETQYF TGTGCCAGCATTGGGGGAGGAGAGACCCAGTACTTC
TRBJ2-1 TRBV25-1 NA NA CASSAAGLTYNEQFF TGTGCCAGCAGTGCAGCCGGACTAACCTACAATGAGCAGTTCTTC
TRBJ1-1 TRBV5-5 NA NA CASSLRGNSKNTEAFF TGTGCCAGCAGCTTGCGGGGTAACAGCAAGAACACTGAAGCTTTCTTT
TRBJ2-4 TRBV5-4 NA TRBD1 CASSTLGQANIQYF TGTGCCAGCAGCACCCTGGGACAGGCTAACATTCAGTACTTC
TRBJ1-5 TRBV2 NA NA CASSYGQRNQPQHF TGTGCCAGCAGTTACGGACAGCGTAATCAGCCCCAGCATTTT
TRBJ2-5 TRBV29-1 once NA CSVVANQETQYF TGCAGCGTTGTAGCGAACCAAGAGACCCAGTACTTC
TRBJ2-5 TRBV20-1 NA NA CSARAQGTQYF TGCAGTGCTAGAGCCCAGGGGACCCAGTACTTC
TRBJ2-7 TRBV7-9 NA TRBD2 CASSLGLVGDEQYF TGTGCCAGCAGCTTGGGACTAGTAGGCGACGAGCAGTACTTC
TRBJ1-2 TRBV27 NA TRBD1 CASSSSGTGRFLGGGYTF TGTGCCAGCAGTTCCTCCGGGACAGGGCGGTTCCTAGGTGGAGGCTACACCTTC
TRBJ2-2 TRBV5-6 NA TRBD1 CASSLTRQGARTGELFF TGTGCCAGCAGCTTGACCCGACAGGGGGCGAGAACCGGGGAGCTGTTTTTT
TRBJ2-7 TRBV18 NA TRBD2 CASSPGGTSYEQYF TGTGCCAGCTCACCCGGGGGGACCAGCTACGAGCAGTACTTC
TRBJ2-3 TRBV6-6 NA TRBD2 CASSSGAASDTQYF TGTGCCAGCAGTAGCGGGGCCGCCTCAGATACGCAGTATTTT
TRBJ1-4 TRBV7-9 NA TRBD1 CASSFPGQGGTNEKLFF TGTGCCAGCAGCTTCCCGGGACAGGGAGGAACTAATGAAAAACTGTTTTTT
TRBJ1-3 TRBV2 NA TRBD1 CASSWTGNGNTIYF TGTGCCAGCAGTTGGACAGGGAACGGAAACACCATATATTTT
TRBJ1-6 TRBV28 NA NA CASSGRGDNSPLHF TGTGCCAGCAGTGGCAGGGGCGATAATTCACCCCTCCACTTT
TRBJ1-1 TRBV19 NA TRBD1 CASDEGADTEAFF TGTGCCAGTGATGAGGGGGCGGACACTGAAGCTTTCTTT
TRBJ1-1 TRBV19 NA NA CASTQILFDTEAFF TGTGCCAGTACCCAGATCCTTTTTGACACTGAAGCTTTCTTT
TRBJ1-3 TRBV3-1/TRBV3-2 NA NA CASSPRERGGNTIYF TGTGCCAGCAGCCCCCGTGAGCGGGGGGGAAACACCATATATTTT
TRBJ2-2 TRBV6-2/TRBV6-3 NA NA CASSYGGNTGELFF TGTGCCAGCAGTTACGGAGGGAACACCGGGGAGCTGTTTTTT
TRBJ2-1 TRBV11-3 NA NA CASSLDLFSGKQFF TGTGCCAGCAGCCTAGACCTGTTCTCGGGAAAGCAGTTCTTC